This is a list of T cell receptor beta chains from one sample in a study of technical replicates of blood from a few donors. Repertoires were generated with immunoSEQ multiplex PCR, while TCRdb's copy carries only in-frame clones and drops some. The sample shows 75,000 to 95,000 clones, around 89% of them seen only once. Sample: T cells isolated from PBMCs. Receptors originate from a human donor in good health. Both conserved end residues are part of each CDR3. D genes are given only for firm matches. Clone size appears in some rows only: once, few, many, or a class for an expanded clone.

d_gene: .; abundance: .; v_gene: TRBV30; j_gene: TRBJ1-3; CDR3nt: TGTGCCTGGAGTGGAACAGATGGAAACACCATATATTTT; CDR3aa: CAWSGTDGNTIYF
d_gene: .; abundance: .; v_gene: TRBV10-3; j_gene: TRBJ1-1; CDR3nt: TGTGCCATCTCCTTGTCAGGTGGCACTGAAGCTTTCTTT; CDR3aa: CAISLSGGTEAFF
d_gene: TRBD1; abundance: .; v_gene: TRBV6-5; j_gene: TRBJ1-4; CDR3nt: TGTGCCAGCAGTCGACAGGGTACGGCTAATGAAAAACTGTTTTTT; CDR3aa: CASSRQGTANEKLFF
d_gene: TRBD2; abundance: .; v_gene: TRBV28; j_gene: TRBJ2-7; CDR3nt: TGTGCCAGTCGAGCTAGCGGGAGCCACGAGCAGTACTTC; CDR3aa: CASRASGSHEQYF
d_gene: TRBD1; abundance: few; v_gene: TRBV5-4; j_gene: TRBJ1-5; CDR3nt: TGTGCCAGCAGCATTGGGACAGGGGAGCAGCCCCAGCATTTT; CDR3aa: CASSIGTGEQPQHF
d_gene: TRBD1; abundance: .; v_gene: TRBV5-1; j_gene: TRBJ1-2; CDR3nt: TGCGCCAGCAGCTTGTTCGGGACAGGCCCTAACTATGGCTACACCTTC; CDR3aa: CASSLFGTGPNYGYTF
d_gene: .; abundance: once; v_gene: TRBV2; j_gene: TRBJ1-1; CDR3nt: TGTGCCAGCATCAGGGACTGGAACACTGAAGCTTTCTTT; CDR3aa: CASIRDWNTEAFF
d_gene: .; abundance: .; v_gene: TRBV7-2; j_gene: TRBJ1-5; CDR3nt: TGTGCCAGCAGCATAACAGGCAACAATAATCAGCCCCAGCATTTT; CDR3aa: CASSITGNNNQPQHF
d_gene: TRBD1; abundance: .; v_gene: TRBV7-2; j_gene: TRBJ1-1; CDR3nt: TGTGCCAGCAGACGACAGGGGTCTACTGAAGCTTTCTTT; CDR3aa: CASRRQGSTEAFF
d_gene: .; abundance: .; v_gene: TRBV2; j_gene: TRBJ2-7; CDR3nt: TGTGCCAGCAGTGACCTCGGGTCTAGCCGGAAGAGAGGCTACGAGCAGTACTTC; CDR3aa: CASSDLGSSRKRGYEQYF
d_gene: TRBD1; abundance: .; v_gene: TRBV4-1; j_gene: TRBJ2-5; CDR3nt: TGCGCCAGCGGTGACAGGGGTCGCAAGTTGGAGACCCAGTACTTC; CDR3aa: CASGDRGRKLETQYF
d_gene: .; abundance: .; v_gene: TRBV5-8; j_gene: TRBJ1-5; CDR3nt: TGTGCCAGCAGCTTCAGATTAGGGGATCAGCCCCAGCATTTT; CDR3aa: CASSFRLGDQPQHF
d_gene: .; abundance: .; v_gene: TRBV7-9; j_gene: TRBJ1-1; CDR3nt: TGTGCCAGCAGGAGGGATTCGGCTGAAGCTTTCTTT; CDR3aa: CASRRDSAEAFF
d_gene: TRBD2; abundance: .; v_gene: TRBV30; j_gene: TRBJ2-3; CDR3nt: TGTGCCTTCGCGACGGGACTAGCGGGAGGTAGCACAGATACGCAGTATTTT; CDR3aa: CAFATGLAGGSTDTQYF
d_gene: TRBD1; abundance: .; v_gene: TRBV7-9; j_gene: TRBJ2-3; CDR3nt: TGTGCCAGCAGCTTAGCCGGGACAGGGGGCACAGATACGCAGTATTTT; CDR3aa: CASSLAGTGGTDTQYF
d_gene: .; abundance: .; v_gene: TRBV9; j_gene: TRBJ2-2; CDR3nt: TGTGCCAGCAGCGTAGGGGGGGCCGGGGAGCTGTTTTTT; CDR3aa: CASSVGGAGELFF
d_gene: .; abundance: .; v_gene: TRBV2; j_gene: TRBJ2-3; CDR3nt: TGTGCCAGCAGTTTGGCGGGTACCCTCACAGATACGCAGTATTTT; CDR3aa: CASSLAGTLTDTQYF
d_gene: TRBD1; abundance: .; v_gene: TRBV5-4; j_gene: TRBJ2-1; CDR3nt: TGTGCCAGCATGTCCCGGGACAGTATCAATGAGCAGTTCTTC; CDR3aa: CASMSRDSINEQFF
d_gene: TRBD1; abundance: .; v_gene: TRBV11-2; j_gene: TRBJ1-2; CDR3nt: TGTGCCAGCAGCCCCTGGGACAGCCACCTCGATGGCTACACCTTC; CDR3aa: CASSPWDSHLDGYTF
d_gene: .; abundance: .; v_gene: TRBV5-3; j_gene: TRBJ2-2; CDR3nt: TGTGCCAGAAGCCAGCGCAGGACCCCGGACAGCCCGAACACCGGGGAGCTGTTTTTT; CDR3aa: CARSQRRTPDSPNTGELFF
d_gene: TRBD1; abundance: .; v_gene: TRBV6-5; j_gene: TRBJ2-1; CDR3nt: TGTGCCAGCACGCGGAGCAGGGGGCTCGATGAGCAGTTCTTC; CDR3aa: CASTRSRGLDEQFF
d_gene: TRBD1; abundance: once; v_gene: TRBV27; j_gene: TRBJ1-1; CDR3nt: TGTGCCAGCAGTGTGACAGGGGCATACACTGAAGCTTTCTTT; CDR3aa: CASSVTGAYTEAFF
d_gene: .; abundance: .; v_gene: TRBV5-1; j_gene: TRBJ2-7; CDR3nt: TGCGCCAGCAGTGAACAGGGGACTAGCTCCTACGAGCAGTACTTC; CDR3aa: CASSEQGTSSYEQYF
d_gene: TRBD2; abundance: few; v_gene: TRBV7-9; j_gene: TRBJ2-7; CDR3nt: TGTGCCAGCAGCTTAGCGGGACTAGACGAGCAGTACTTC; CDR3aa: CASSLAGLDEQYF
d_gene: TRBD2; abundance: .; v_gene: TRBV10-3; j_gene: TRBJ2-7; CDR3nt: TGTGCCATCAGTGACAGGACTAGCGGGAGCGAGCAGTACTTC; CDR3aa: CAISDRTSGSEQYF
d_gene: TRBD1; abundance: .; v_gene: TRBV2; j_gene: TRBJ2-7; CDR3nt: TGTGCCAGCAGAGGGGCAGGGGGAATCTACGAGCAGTACTTC; CDR3aa: CASRGAGGIYEQYF
d_gene: .; abundance: .; v_gene: TRBV29-1; j_gene: TRBJ2-1; CDR3nt: TGCAGCGTTGGACTCGCCCACAATGAGCAGTTCTTC; CDR3aa: CSVGLAHNEQFF
d_gene: .; abundance: .; v_gene: TRBV9; j_gene: TRBJ2-1; CDR3nt: TGTGCCAGCAGCCCAGGGACTGGCATATACAATGAGCAGTTCTTC; CDR3aa: CASSPGTGIYNEQFF
d_gene: .; abundance: .; v_gene: TRBV6-5; j_gene: TRBJ1-1; CDR3nt: TGTGCCAGCAGTTACAGGGAGGGGCCCACTGAAGCTTTCTTT; CDR3aa: CASSYREGPTEAFF
d_gene: .; abundance: .; v_gene: TRBV29-1; j_gene: TRBJ2-7; CDR3nt: TGCAGCGCCCTAGGGGGAGGGCCCTACGAGCAGTACTTC; CDR3aa: CSALGGGPYEQYF
d_gene: .; abundance: once; v_gene: TRBV15; j_gene: TRBJ1-3; CDR3nt: TGTGCCACCAGCAGAGATCTCGTCTCTGGAAACACCATATATTTT; CDR3aa: CATSRDLVSGNTIYF
d_gene: TRBD1; abundance: .; v_gene: TRBV6-1; j_gene: TRBJ1-2; CDR3nt: TGTGCCAGTGACCCCAGACAGGGTAACTATGGCTACACCTTC; CDR3aa: CASDPRQGNYGYTF
d_gene: TRBD2; abundance: .; v_gene: TRBV28; j_gene: TRBJ2-7; CDR3nt: TGTGCCAGCAGTTCCACCGGGACTAGCGTTAGACGGTACGAGCAGTACTTC; CDR3aa: CASSSTGTSVRRYEQYF
d_gene: TRBD1; abundance: .; v_gene: TRBV23-1; j_gene: TRBJ1-2; CDR3nt: TGCGCCAGCAGTCCCCAGCGACAGGGGGCATCGAACTATGGCTACACCTTC; CDR3aa: CASSPQRQGASNYGYTF
d_gene: .; abundance: .; v_gene: TRBV19; j_gene: TRBJ1-5; CDR3nt: TGTGCCAGTAGTATCGGTGGGGGGGCTAGCAATCAGCCCCAGCATTTT; CDR3aa: CASSIGGGASNQPQHF
d_gene: .; abundance: .; v_gene: TRBV7-8; j_gene: TRBJ2-1; CDR3nt: TGTGCCAGCAGCCGTTCGGTCGGGAGCCCCTACAATGAGCAGTTCTTC; CDR3aa: CASSRSVGSPYNEQFF
d_gene: .; abundance: .; v_gene: TRBV18; j_gene: TRBJ1-1; CDR3nt: TGTGCCAGCTCCATAGACACGGGGGGAGGTACTGAAGCTTTCTTT; CDR3aa: CASSIDTGGGTEAFF
d_gene: TRBD1; abundance: .; v_gene: TRBV28; j_gene: TRBJ1-1; CDR3nt: TGTGCCAGCAGGGGGGACAGGAACACTGAAGCTTTCTTT; CDR3aa: CASRGDRNTEAFF
d_gene: .; abundance: .; v_gene: TRBV29-1; j_gene: TRBJ2-1; CDR3nt: TGCAGCGTTTTGAGCACCTTACAGAATGAGCAGTTCTTC; CDR3aa: CSVLSTLQNEQFF
d_gene: .; abundance: .; v_gene: TRBV5-1; j_gene: TRBJ1-1; CDR3nt: TGCGCCAGCAGCGCCCGTGGAGTTGAAGCTTTCTTT; CDR3aa: CASSARGVEAFF
d_gene: .; abundance: .; v_gene: TRBV30; j_gene: TRBJ2-7; CDR3nt: TGTGCCTGGAGTGCTATGGGAGGCGAGCAGTACTTC; CDR3aa: CAWSAMGGEQYF
d_gene: .; abundance: .; v_gene: TRBV19; j_gene: TRBJ1-2; CDR3nt: TGTGCCAGTGAACAGGGATTTAACTATGGCTACACCTTC; CDR3aa: CASEQGFNYGYTF
d_gene: .; abundance: .; v_gene: TRBV27; j_gene: TRBJ1-5; CDR3nt: TGTGCCAGCAGTTTTGAACAAGGGGTTCAGCCCCAGCATTTT; CDR3aa: CASSFEQGVQPQHF
d_gene: .; abundance: .; v_gene: TRBV27; j_gene: TRBJ2-2; CDR3nt: TGTGCCAGCAGTTTCGAGGTGCGGGGAGGCGGGGAGCTGTTTTTT; CDR3aa: CASSFEVRGGGELFF
d_gene: .; abundance: .; v_gene: TRBV5-4; j_gene: TRBJ1-1; CDR3nt: TGTGCCAGCAGCCAGTCCGACAGGAACACTGAAGCTTTCTTT; CDR3aa: CASSQSDRNTEAFF
d_gene: .; abundance: .; v_gene: TRBV11-2; j_gene: TRBJ2-4; CDR3nt: TGTGCCAGCAGCCTCAGCGTAGCCAAAAACATTCAGTACTTC; CDR3aa: CASSLSVAKNIQYF
d_gene: .; abundance: .; v_gene: TRBV11-2; j_gene: TRBJ2-7; CDR3nt: TGTGCCAGCAGCTTCTTCGCGGGGCGCGAGCAGTACTTC; CDR3aa: CASSFFAGREQYF
d_gene: TRBD1; abundance: .; v_gene: TRBV18; j_gene: TRBJ1-2; CDR3nt: TGTGCCAGCTCGGAGGACAGGGGAGCTAACTATGGCTACACCTTC; CDR3aa: CASSEDRGANYGYTF
d_gene: .; abundance: .; v_gene: TRBV27; j_gene: TRBJ1-1; CDR3nt: TGTGCCAGCACAGGGGAGGCTTTCTTT; CDR3aa: CASTGEAFF
d_gene: .; abundance: .; v_gene: TRBV28; j_gene: TRBJ1-1; CDR3nt: TGTGCCAGCAGTTTCAAAGGGGGTATGAACACTGAAGCTTTCTTT; CDR3aa: CASSFKGGMNTEAFF
d_gene: .; abundance: .; v_gene: TRBV11-2; j_gene: TRBJ1-5; CDR3nt: TGTGCCAGCAGCTTAGGGAGCGCGGGGAATCAGCCCCAGCATTTT; CDR3aa: CASSLGSAGNQPQHF
d_gene: .; abundance: .; v_gene: TRBV7-2; j_gene: TRBJ2-7; CDR3nt: TGTGCCAGCAGCTTAGTCGCGGGAACCTACGAGCAGTACTTC; CDR3aa: CASSLVAGTYEQYF
d_gene: .; abundance: .; v_gene: TRBV6-1; j_gene: TRBJ1-1; CDR3nt: TGTGCCAGCAGTGCCGACAGCGTTGAAGCTTTCTTT; CDR3aa: CASSADSVEAFF
d_gene: .; abundance: .; v_gene: TRBV2; j_gene: TRBJ2-7; CDR3nt: TGTGCCAGCGAAGGCAGGGCTGACGAGCAGTACTTC; CDR3aa: CASEGRADEQYF
d_gene: .; abundance: .; v_gene: TRBV18; j_gene: TRBJ1-4; CDR3nt: TGTGCCAGCTCACTGGGACTGGGTGAAAAACTGTTTTTT; CDR3aa: CASSLGLGEKLFF
d_gene: TRBD2; abundance: .; v_gene: TRBV28; j_gene: TRBJ2-2; CDR3nt: TGTGCCAGCAGAGATGGCGGGAGGAGTATGGTCGGGGAGCTGTTTTTT; CDR3aa: CASRDGGRSMVGELFF
d_gene: .; abundance: .; v_gene: TRBV25-1; j_gene: TRBJ2-2; CDR3nt: TGTGCCAGCAGTGGATCAGCGCTTCCCGGGGAGCTGTTTTTT; CDR3aa: CASSGSALPGELFF
d_gene: .; abundance: .; v_gene: TRBV14; j_gene: TRBJ2-2; CDR3nt: TGTGCCAGCAGCCAACTTAACACCGGGGAGCTGTTTTTT; CDR3aa: CASSQLNTGELFF
d_gene: .; abundance: .; v_gene: TRBV2; j_gene: TRBJ2-3; CDR3nt: TGTGCCAGCCCGAGGGGGAGGGGTGATACGCAGTATTTT; CDR3aa: CASPRGRGDTQYF